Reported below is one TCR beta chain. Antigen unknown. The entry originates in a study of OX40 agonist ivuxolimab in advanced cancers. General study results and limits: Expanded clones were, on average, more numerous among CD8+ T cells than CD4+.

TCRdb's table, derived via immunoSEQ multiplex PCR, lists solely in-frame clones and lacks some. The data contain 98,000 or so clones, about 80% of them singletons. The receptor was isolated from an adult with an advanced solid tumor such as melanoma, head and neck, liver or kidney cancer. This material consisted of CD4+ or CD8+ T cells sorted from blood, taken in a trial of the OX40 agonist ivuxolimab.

The CDR3 coding sequence is TGTGCCAGCAGAGCGTCAGGGGGAGAGCAGTACTTC. Amino acid sequence: CASRASGGEQYF. This chain connects TRBV2 to TRBJ2-7; TRBD1 matches 7 bases. The V segment lost 6 bases and the J segment 7 bases; nucleotides outside the gene matches: 6. The length of the CDR3 is 12 residues. Looked up from germline, CDR1 is SNHLY and CDR2 is FYNNEI.